This record covers a single TCR beta chain. The antigen is undetermined. Other nucleotide sequences in the sample specify the same CDR3. This entry comes from a study of Tregs in tolerant kidney transplant recipients. Unstimulated Tregs (CD4+CD25+CD127-) and CD4+CD25- non-Tregs were sorted from PBMCs. Study-level points and caveats: Biological reproducibility was not directly addressed in this study. Nucleotide sequences could not be compared across some patients' samples due to primer changes.

Trimming pared 5 bases from V and 10 bases from J, leaving 18 bases between. The germline gives CDR1 SGHTA, CDR2 FQGNSA. The CDR3 extends over 15 amino acids. The data were produced by immunoSEQ multiplex PCR, yet TCRdb's version contains in-frame clones alone and is incomplete. The sample has about 94,000 clones, 93% seen once; the top ten hold about 0.45%. The specimen comprised CD4+ T cells from blood, sampled before the transplant. The sequence derives from a human donor who received a combined kidney and bone marrow transplant. The rearrangement links TRBV7-2 to TRBJ1-6; TRBD1 is a possible D gene (5 bases). The CDR3 sequence: CASSPRAGRDSPLHF. In nucleotides, the CDR3 is TGTGCCAGCAGCCCTCGGGCAGGGCGGGACTCACCCCTCCACTTT.